This T cell receptor (beta chain) came from a study of shared clonotypes between healthy human individuals. About the study: CD4 naive and CD4 memory each took three plates per donor, while CD8 naive took two and CD8 memory one.

Remarks on this clone: Its antigen is not known.

The assay was immunoSEQ multiplex PCR, and TCRdb's table has in-frame clones only and misses some. The sample lists about 1.5 million clones, 98% occurring once. Study findings and constraints: Lower generation probabilities were found for non-shared clonotypes than for those shared by all four donors.

This CDR3 region has 19 residues. V was pared by 0 bases and J by 4 bases, with 16 bases of the junction left unmatched. Germline values: CDR1 SGHKS, CDR2 YYEKEE (reference sequence). Sequencing input: naive CD4+ T cells sorted from blood. Sample subset: CD45RA+ positively selected. The chain combines TRBV5-5 with TRBJ2-3; the match to TRBD1 covers 8 bases. The receptor comes from a man aged 25-45 years in good health. CDR3 coding DNA: TGTGCCAGCAGCTTGGACAGGACAGGGAGCCTCTCCCCCCCAGATACGCAGTATTTT. Residues: CASSLDRTGSLSPPDTQYF. Looking up the rest from reference TRBV5-5 and TRBJ2-3 gives the full variable domain: DAGVTQSPTHLIKTRGQQVTLRCSPISGHKSVSWYQQVLGQGPQFIFQYYEKEERGRGNFPDRFSARQFPNYSSELNVNALLLGDSALYLCASSLDRTGSLSPPDTQYFGPGTRLTVL.